This T cell receptor beta chain comes out of a study of T cell repertoires in cytomegalovirus infection. Study in general: An indication of both CMV infection and matching HLA type came from public TCR beta signatures.

In its sample, this clonotype was seen a few times. As yet, its antigen is unknown. Germline V gene lookup returns CDR1 DFQATT and CDR2 SNEGSKA (reference sequence). The CDR3 spans 13 residues. The V gene lost 0 bases and the J gene lost 0 bases, with 5 bases spanning the gap. TCRdb itself ran the reads through MiXCR, one entry per CDR3 protein. The sample has hundreds of thousands of distinct CDR3 sequences; 30% to 40% are singletons. The sequenced sample was cultured CD8+ T cells from PBMCs, obtained from culture after CMV antigen stimulation. The TCR originated in a human donor in good health (CMV status not recorded). Some clones in this sample may be carry-over from other donors' samples. The chain recombines TRBV20-1 with TRBJ1-1; D gene ambiguous. In DNA, the CDR3 is TGCAGTGCTAGAGAAGGGCTGAACACTGAAGCTTTCTTT. As protein: CSAREGLNTEAFF.